This TCR beta chain was sequenced in a study of T cells after yellow fever vaccination. Study summary: When fractions had low cell numbers, they were prepared with SMART-Seq v4 Ultra Low Input. General study points: Secondary responses were weaker yet peaked faster, day 5 versus 15. Booster samples showed a return of most primary-vaccination clones (under 98% CD4, approximately 90% CD8).

This clonotype was seen only a few times. Its antigen is unknown. From the 5' RACE reads, TCRdb called clonotypes with MiXCR, one entry per CDR3 protein. The sample consists of around 550,000 distinct CDR3 sequences, 15% to 20% of them appearing once. CDR1 is KGHSH, CDR2 LQKENI, per germline. V lost 4 bases and J lost 4; bases outside the gene matches: 13. The CDR3 extends over 17 amino acids. V is TRBV18 and J is TRBJ2-1; 7 bases align to TRBD2. This receptor was taken from a man younger than 40 who received the YFV17D yellow fever vaccine. Material: PBMCs, obtained 15 days after the yellow fever booster vaccination. CDR3 sequence (DNA): TGTGCCAGCTCACTCGGGGGGAGACGGGAGAGTTACAATGAGCAGTTCTTC. The encoded protein is CASSLGGRRESYNEQFF. The whole variable domain, filled in from reference TRBV18 and TRBJ2-1, reads NAGVMQNPRHLVRRRGQEARLRCSPMKGHSHVYWYRQLPEEGLKFMVYLQKENIIDESGMPKERFSAEFPKEGPSILRIQQVVRGDSAAYFCASSLGGRRESYNEQFFGPGTRLTVL.